This TCR beta chain came from a study of blood T cell repertoires in COVID-19. This clone was detected once. V lost 6 bases, J lost 8 bases, and 16 bases stayed unmatched. The CDR3 contains 16 residues. Germline CDR1 and CDR2: MNHEY and SMNVEV (reference sequence). Per the original data handling: Amplification with reference gene primers provided the estimates of nucleated cell counts. The assay was immunoSEQ multiplex PCR, and TCRdb's table has in-frame clones only and misses some. Clonal size and the V and J genes are those of that table, whereas D and trimming came from the DNA. The sample gives 200,000 to 300,000 clones, about 82% of which show up once; roughly 6.2% is in the top ten.

V is TRBV27 and J is TRBJ1-2, with 9 bases identical to TRBD1. The sample taken for sequencing was peripheral blood. The TCR comes from a woman aged 80 or over with COVID-19, enrolled during active disease. The CDR3 bases are TGTGCCAGCAGCCCGAACCGGCCTTCGACAGGGGGAGGCTACACCTTC. Translation gives CASSPNRPSTGGGYTF.